The 6 T cell receptor beta chains in this list originate from one sample, sequenced in a study of human T cells and chemical hapten exposure. TCRdb redid the calling of the RACE reads with MiXCR, one entry per CDR3 protein. The table records hundreds of thousands of distinct CDR3 sequences, around 6% of them present only once. Time point given: patch test 2, 6 weeks after DPC sensitization. The treatment: therapeutic diphenylcyclopropenone sensitization with weekly scalp DPC. The sample was whole blood, taken in connection with sensitization to the hapten diphenylcyclopropenone (DPC). Every receptor here comes from a woman aged 18-29 years with alopecia areata. Some clones in this sample may be carry-over from other donors' samples.

This clonotype was picked up a small number of times. The genes are TRBV12-5 and TRBJ1-1; 7 nucleotides align to TRBD1. With 3 bases clipped from V and 3 bases from J, the junction kept 13 bases outside the gene matches. Germline V gene data show CDR1 as LGHNT and CDR2 as FRNRAP. The CDR3 has 17 residues. The CDR3 region has the DNA TGTGCTAGTGGTTTTCATGGACAGGCCTTGAGGCACACTGAAGCTTTCTTT. Its protein product is CASGFHGQALRHTEAFF.

The chain combines TRBV4-2 with TRBJ2-3; TRBD2 agrees at 14 bases. The CDR3 is 19 residues long. From germline, CDR1 is LGHNA and CDR2 YNFKEQ. V lost 4 bases, J lost 2 bases, and 11 bases stayed unmatched. The CDR3 DNA follows: TGTGCCAGCAGCCTCCCTGGGACTAGCGGGGGCGGACACACAGATACGCAGTATTTT. This gives the protein CASSLPGTSGGGHTDTQYF.

This chain joins TRBV7-9 and TRBJ1-2; D gene unclear. The CDR3 loop spans 17 amino acids. Trimming removed 3 bases from V and 6 bases from J, with 23 bases in between. CDR1 is SEHNR, CDR2 FQNEAQ, per germline (reference sequence). As DNA, the CDR3 is TGTGCCAGCAGCTTGAAACGGTACGGCGGTTGGTGGAATGGCTACACCTTC. Encoded protein: CASSLKRYGGWWNGYTF. Drawing the rest from reference TRBV7-9 and TRBJ1-2, the complete variable domain is DTGVSQNPRHKITKRGQNVTFRCDPISEHNRLYWYRQTLGQGPEFLTYFQNEAQLEKSRLLSDRFSAERPKGSFSTLEIQRTEQGDSAMYLCASSLKRYGGWWNGYTFGSGTRLTVV.

This clonotype was seen only a few times. The chain employs TRBV20-1 and TRBJ2-1, with D tentatively TRBD2 (5 bases). CDR1 is DFQATT and CDR2 is SNEGSKA in the germline V gene (reference sequence). Trimming left V 4 bases short and J 6 bases short, with 16 bases between. The CDR3 extends over 14 amino acids. The CDR3 region is CSAIEGFRGNEQFF. The CDR3 DNA reads as TGCAGTGCTATTGAGGGATTTCGGGGCAATGAGCAGTTCTTC.

The sample holds many counts of this clonotype. V and J are TRBV29-1 and TRBJ2-3; 9 bases fit TRBD2. The V gene's germline CDR1 is SQVTM and CDR2 ANQGSEA. The trim removed 6 bases at V and 4 bases at J, leaving 8 bases unmatched. This CDR3 comprises 14 residues. CDR3 nucleotides: TGCAGCGTCCAGCGTGGCGGGGGGGCAGATACGCAGTATTTT. This sequence encodes CSVQRGGGADTQYF.

This clonotype was counted at least ten times. The rearrangement links TRBV5-5 to TRBJ1-3; D not resolved. Between the trimmed V and J ends, which lost 2 bases and 0 bases, there was a span of 12 bases. Germline CDR1 SGHKS, CDR2 YYEKEE (reference sequence). This CDR3 contains 16 residues. This CDR3 reads CASSFHGISSGNTIYF. CDR3 coding DNA: TGTGCCAGCAGCTTTCATGGGATAAGCTCTGGAAACACCATATATTTT.